The 3 T cell receptor beta chains below were found in one sample sequenced in a study of blood T cell repertoires in COVID-19 (dated by TCRdb to 2019 to 2021). To prepare the library, the immunoSEQ multiplex PCR assay was applied. TCRdb took over this immuneACCESS table, retaining in-frame rearrangements with V and J assigned. Such tables are incomplete; in checked studies, under half of the missing clones stem from an unresolved V gene, and the remainder is unexplained. Here the sample has 300,000 to 350,000 clones; roughly 86% occur a single time. The top ten constitute 7% to 8% of the sample. Input material: peripheral blood. These receptors originate from a woman between 65 and 79 years old with COVID-19, enrolled during active disease.

The chain combines TRBV3-1 (or the pseudogene TRBV3-2) with TRBJ2-5; 10 bases are a match to TRBD2. There are 16 residues in the CDR3. The junction had 9 bases not matched to a gene; V was cut back by 4 bases and J by 4 bases. The germline gives CDR1 LGHDT, CDR2 YNNKEL (reference sequence). For the CDR3, the DNA is TGTGCCAGCAGCCTCAAGGGGCTAGCGGGGGTAGAGACCCAGTACTTC. Translating gives CASSLKGLAGVETQYF.

About this clone itself: Other nucleotide sequences from this sample produce the same CDR3. The J gene is TRBJ1-1, the V gene TRBV5-4; D might be TRBD1 (6 bases). The CDR3 has 13 amino acids. Germline V gene lookup returns CDR1 SGHNT and CDR2 YYREEE (reference sequence). The germline V and J ends were trimmed by 1 base and 4 bases, with 8 bases remaining between them. The CDR3: CASSLRGGTEAFF. Written as DNA, the CDR3 is TGTGCCAGCAGCTTGAGAGGGGGCACTGAAGCTTTCTTT.

This clone was counted once. This CDR3 is CASSSWGGIRGEKLFF. In nucleotides, the CDR3 is TGTGCCAGCAGCTCGTGGGGGGGGATACGCGGTGAAAAACTGTTTTTT. The chain uses TRBV11-2 and TRBJ1-4; tentative D call: TRBD1 (5 bases). Germline CDR1 SGHAT, CDR2 FQNNGV. The CDR3 has 16 amino acids. V lost 4 bases and J lost 7, with 19 bases in between.